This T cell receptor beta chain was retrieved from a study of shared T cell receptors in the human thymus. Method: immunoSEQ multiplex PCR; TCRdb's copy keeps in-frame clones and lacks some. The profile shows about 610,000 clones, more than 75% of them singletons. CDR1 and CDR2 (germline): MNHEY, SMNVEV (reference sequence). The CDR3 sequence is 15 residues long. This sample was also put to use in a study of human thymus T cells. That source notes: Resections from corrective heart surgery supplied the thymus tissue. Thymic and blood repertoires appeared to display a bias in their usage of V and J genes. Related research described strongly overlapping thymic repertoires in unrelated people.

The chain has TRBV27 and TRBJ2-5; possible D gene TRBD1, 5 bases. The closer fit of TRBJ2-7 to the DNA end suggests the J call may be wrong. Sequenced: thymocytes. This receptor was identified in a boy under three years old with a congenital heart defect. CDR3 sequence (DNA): TGTGCCGGACGAATGGGGCGGAATATTCCCTACGAGCAGTACTTC. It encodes CAGRMGRNIPYEQYF.